Each of the 14 T cell receptor beta chains below was sequenced from the same sample in a study of blood T cell repertoires in COVID-19. Sequenced by immunoSEQ multiplex PCR; TCRdb stores in-frame clones only, minus some. Of about 220,000 clones in the sample, about 88% were seen once. Sequencing used peripheral blood. The receptor source for this set is a woman aged 50 to 65 with COVID-19, enrolled during active disease.

V and J are TRBV7-2 and TRBJ1-1; TRBD1 agrees at 9 bases. The CDR3 has 13 residues. CDR1 and CDR2 (germline): SGHTA, FQGNSA. V was pared by 8 bases and J by 4 bases, with 5 bases of the junction left unmatched. CDR3 in amino acids: CASGDRVGTEAFF. DNA for the CDR3: TGTGCCAGCGGGGACAGGGTGGGCACTGAAGCTTTCTTT.

The chain combines TRBV2 with TRBJ2-7; 9 nucleotides match TRBD2. This CDR3 contains 14 residues. The V gene's germline CDR1 is SNHLY and CDR2 FYNNEI. Trimming took 4 bases from V and 4 from J; bases not matched to a gene: 5. The CDR3 DNA is TGTGCCAGCAGTGGCCTAGCGGGGTTGTACGAGCAGTACTTC. Translated, it gives CASSGLAGLYEQYF.

The J gene is TRBJ2-7, the V gene TRBV3-1 (or the pseudogene TRBV3-2); perhaps TRBD1 as D (5 bases). Trimming took off 0 bases at V and 3 bases at J, with 12 bases between the two ends. Germline-derived CDR1 and CDR2 are LGHDT and YNNKEL (reference sequence). This CDR3 contains 15 residues. CDR3 nucleotide sequence: TGTGCCAGCAGCCAAGACCAGGGCAGTTACTACGAGCAGTACTTC. Translating it yields CASSQDQGSYYEQYF.

This clone showed up just once. The chain couples TRBV11-2 to TRBJ1-2; D gene ambiguous. V was cut by 0 bases and J by 2 bases, with 16 bases left in between. The germline V gene encodes CDR1 SGHAT and CDR2 FQNNGV. This CDR3 has 17 amino acids. DNA for the CDR3: TGTGCCAGCAGCTTAGACAGGATAGTTTCTCCCAACTATGGCTACACCTTC. It specifies CASSLDRIVSPNYGYTF.

The V and J genes are TRBV6-1 and TRBJ2-2; D might be TRBD2 (5 bases). The CDR3 is 15 amino acids. V lost 3 bases and J lost 5, with 13 bases in between. Germline CDR1 is MNHNS and CDR2 is SASEGT. CDR3 DNA sequence: TGTGCCAGCAGTGATGCTAGCCATACGACCGGGGAGCTGTTTTTT. It yields the protein CASSDASHTTGELFF.

The chain links TRBV2 to TRBJ2-5; D gene unclear. The CDR3 spans 12 residues. V lost 8 bases, J lost 5 bases, and 12 bases lay in between. The germline gives CDR1 SNHLY, CDR2 FYNNEI. CDR3 coding DNA: TGTGCCAGCCGGGTTTTTCGGGAGACCCAGTACTTC. It specifies CASRVFRETQYF.

CDR3 bases: TGTGCCTGGAGTGTATTCGGCAGGGGGTACACCGGGGAGCTGTTTTTT. Protein sequence: CAWSVFGRGYTGELFF. The rearrangement joins TRBV30 to TRBJ2-2, with 7 bases identical to TRBD1. The CDR3 contains 16 residues. Germline trimming cut 0 bases from V and 3 bases from J; bases unmatched to any gene: 7. From germline, CDR1 is GTSNPN and CDR2 SVGIG (reference sequence).

The genes are TRBV5-1 and TRBJ2-1, with 12 bases aligning to TRBD2. The CDR3 spans 17 residues. Unmatched junction bases numbered 9, after V lost 2 bases and J lost 6 bases. Looked up from germline, CDR1 is SGHRS and CDR2 is YFSETQ. CDR3 protein: CASSFVSTSGGLNEQFF. The DNA for the CDR3 is TGCGCCAGCAGCTTTGTATCGACTAGCGGGGGTCTCAATGAGCAGTTCTTC.

The rearrangement links TRBV6-5 to TRBJ2-5, with D maybe TRBD1 (5 bases). Germline CDR1 and CDR2: MNHEY and SVGAGI. The CDR3 contains 15 residues. Trimming left V 4 bases short and J 4 bases short, with 16 bases between. This chain's CDR3 is CASSSLDSYPETQYF. The CDR3 region has the DNA TGTGCCAGCAGTTCCCTCGACAGTTATCCAGAGACCCAGTACTTC.

The genes are TRBV18 and TRBJ1-4, with no clear D. The CDR3 totals 15 residues. The germline V gene encodes CDR1 KGHSH and CDR2 LQKENI. The V end lost 2 bases, the J end lost 5 bases, and 12 bases lay between the germline ends. This chain's CDR3 is CASSPVPGQNEKLFF. The DNA of the CDR3 is TGTGCCAGCTCACCAGTACCAGGTCAAAATGAAAAACTGTTTTTT. The full variable domain, completed using reference TRBV18 and TRBJ1-4, is NAGVMQNPRHLVRRRGQEARLRCSPMKGHSHVYWYRQLPEEGLKFMVYLQKENIIDESGMPKERFSAEFPKEGPSILRIQQVVRGDSAAYFCASSPVPGQNEKLFFGSGTQLSVL.

The chain recombines TRBV6-2 or TRBV6-3 with TRBJ1-1; unclear D gene. There are 11 residues in the CDR3. Per germline, CDR1 MNHEY and CDR2 SVGEGT. Trimming took 0 bases from V and 7 from J, leaving 3 bases between them. CDR3 in DNA: TGTGCCAGCAGTTACTCCTATGAAGCTTTCTTT. Translating gives CASSYSYEAFF.

For this clone: At one end, the junction sequence differs from germline, possibly due to a read error. This chain links TRBV10-3 with TRBJ1-2, with 7 bases identical to TRBD1. This CDR3 comprises 13 residues. Germline V gene data show CDR1 as ENHRY and CDR2 as SYGVKD. The CDR3 DNA sequence: TGTGCCATCGGTGAGACAGGGAACTATGGCTACACCTTC. It translates to CAIGETGNYGYTF.

This clone was observed once. V and J are TRBV19 and TRBJ2-2; the match to TRBD1 covers 9 bases. With V trimmed by 6 bases and J by 6 bases, 11 bases remained unmatched. CDR1 is LNHDA and CDR2 is SQIVND in the germline V gene (reference sequence). This CDR3 contains 16 residues. The DNA for the CDR3 is TGTGCCAGTAGAGTTCCCGGGACAGGGAATGCCGGGGAGCTGTTTTTT. Its translation: CASRVPGTGNAGELFF.

J is TRBJ2-1 and V is TRBV6-5, with TRBD2 identical over 12 bases. The V gene end was trimmed by 5 bases and the J gene end by 7 bases; junction bases not matched to a gene: 6. The CDR3 sequence is 15 residues long. Germline CDR1 MNHEY, CDR2 SVGAGI. For the CDR3, the DNA is TGTGCCAGCAGTATCTGGACTAGCGGGATAAATGAGCAGTTCTTC. Its protein is CASSIWTSGINEQFF.